This T cell receptor beta chain was found in a study of blood T cell repertoires in COVID-19. Background on the study: Both acute and convalescent COVID-19 samples were obtained from the United States, Italy and Spain. The cDNA or gDNA used as material had been derived from T cells, B-cell-depleted T cells, or PBMCs.

Under the authors' procedure: Reference gene primer amplification gave estimated nucleated cell counts. The table came from immunoSEQ multiplex PCR; TCRdb's copy has only in-frame clones and leaves some out. D and trimming were read from the DNA, whereas the V and J calls and clone size are those reported in that table. The profile shows a few hundred thousand clones, around 90% of them singletons. This CDR3 is built from 16 residues. V was shortened by 0 bases and J by 8 bases, with 19 bases between the two germline ends. The germline V gene encodes CDR1 SGHAT and CDR2 FQNNGV. Followed longitudinally, the Seattle patients had been enrolled during active infection.

The specimen was peripheral blood. This receptor was identified in a woman aged 60-75 years with COVID-19, enrolled during active disease. V is TRBV11-2 and J is TRBJ1-2, with TRBD1 as a possible D gene (5 bases). CDR3 sequence (DNA): TGTGCCAGCAGCTTAGATCCCTCTGCGGGGGTTTACGGCTACACCTTC. Translated: CASSLDPSAGVYGYTF.